The 25 T cell receptor beta chains presented below share a single source sample, sequenced in a study of shared T cell receptors in the human thymus. TCRdb keeps only in-frame clones here, not all; method: immunoSEQ multiplex PCR. The sample lists some 700,000 clones; approximately 85% were seen once. The same specimen was also included in a second study, on human thymus T cells.

The sequencing input was thymocytes. The receptors come from a girl in the first two years of life with a congenital heart defect.

The gene calls are TRBV6-4 and TRBJ1-2; 9 bases map to TRBD1. Germline CDR1 and CDR2: MRHNA and SNTAGT. The CDR3 is 17 residues long. The J segment lost 9 bases and the V segment lost 6 bases, leaving 20 bases of the junction unmatched. This CDR3 reads CASRGQGPHFTLWSYTF. The CDR3 DNA sequence: TGTGCCAGCAGAGGACAGGGGCCCCACTTTACCCTATGGAGCTACACCTTC.

To note about this clone: Germline and junction disagree at one end, which may indicate a read error. The CDR3 DNA reads as TGTGCCAGCAGCCCTCGAGGACAGGCCGATGATTTT. Residues: CASSPRGQADDF. The V and J genes are TRBV7-9 and TRBJ1-3; 7 nucleotides agree with TRBD1. The V gene's germline CDR1 is SEHNR and CDR2 FQNEAQ (reference sequence). This CDR3 comprises 12 residues.

V is TRBV27 and J is TRBJ1-2, with 10 bases fitting TRBD1. The CDR3 is 18 amino acids. With 0 bases clipped from V and 8 bases from J, the junction kept 15 bases outside the gene matches. Per germline, CDR1 MNHEY and CDR2 SMNVEV (reference sequence). CDR3 in amino acids: CASSLSGTGVDNSGGYTF. CDR3 in DNA: TGTGCCAGCAGTTTATCCGGGACAGGGGTGGACAATTCGGGGGGCTACACCTTC.

The chain couples TRBV5-4 to TRBJ2-7; D may be TRBD2 (6 bases). Trimming removed 0 bases at V and 2 bases at J, with 15 bases between. There are 16 residues in the CDR3. Germline V gene data show CDR1 as SGHNT and CDR2 as YYREEE (reference sequence). CDR3 in DNA: TGTGCCAGCAGCTTGGGCGGGGCTTCCATCCCCTACGAGCAGTACTTC. It codes for CASSLGGASIPYEQYF.

V usage is TRBV2 and J usage is TRBJ1-2; D remains ambiguous. Germline assignment: CDR1 SNHLY and CDR2 FYNNEI. The CDR3 loop spans 16 amino acids. Trimming took off 10 bases at V and 2 bases at J, with 23 bases between the two ends. CDR3 in DNA: TGTGCCACCCCGGGTGTAGGCAACCGATCCAACTATGGCTACACCTTC. This codes for CATPGVGNRSNYGYTF.

Worth noting for this clone: The same CDR3 also results from other DNA sequences found in this sample. The genes are TRBV10-3 and TRBJ2-1; 10 positions match TRBD2. The junction had 14 bases not matched to a gene; V was cut back by 8 bases and J by 7 bases. The length of the CDR3 is 16 residues. Germline lookup yields CDR1 ENHRY and CDR2 SYGVKD. The CDR3 here is CAIGAGAAGGLNEQFF. Here the CDR3 DNA reads TGTGCCATCGGTGCTGGGGCAGCGGGGGGGTTAAATGAGCAGTTCTTC.

The chain uses TRBV5-1 and TRBJ2-4, with 11 bases matching TRBD2. Trimming at V came to 0 bases and at J to 1 base, leaving 6 bases not matched to a gene. Germline lookup yields CDR1 SGHRS and CDR2 YFSETQ. The CDR3 totals 18 residues. Here the CDR3 DNA reads TGCGCCAGCAGCTTGGGACTAGCGGGGCTGTGGGCCAAAAACATTCAGTACTTC. Protein sequence: CASSLGLAGLWAKNIQYF. The complete variable domain, with remaining parts taken from reference TRBV5-1 and TRBJ2-4, reads KAGVTQTPRYLIKTRGQQVTLSCSPISGHRSVSWYQQTPGQGLQFLFEYFSETQRNKGNFPGRFSGRQFSNSRSEMNVSTLELGDSALYLCASSLGLAGLWAKNIQYFGAGTRLSVL.

The chain has TRBV9 and TRBJ1-2; the match to TRBD1 covers 11 bases. The CDR3 covers 16 residues. V trimming: 2 bases; J trimming: 1 base; junction bases outside the gene matches: 4. Germline V gives CDR1 SGDLS, CDR2 YYNGEE. CDR3 DNA sequence: TGTGCCAGCAGCGTTACCGGGACAGGGGGTAACTATGGCTACACCTTC. Its translation is CASSVTGTGGNYGYTF.

The count of this clone is one. This rearrangement joins TRBV9 to TRBJ1-1; 10 bases are shared with TRBD1. Germline V gene lookup returns CDR1 SGDLS and CDR2 YYNGEE. The CDR3 length is 13 residues. J lost 11 bases, V lost 4 bases, and 8 bases had no gene match. CDR3 sequence (DNA): TGTGCCAGCAGCCCGGGACAGGGGTTGTGGGCTTTCTTT. Amino acids: CASSPGQGLWAFF.

The chain couples TRBV6-6 to TRBJ2-2; weak D call: TRBD2 (6 bases). The ends were cut back, 6 bases at V and 1 base at J, with 9 bases in the middle. The germline V gene has CDR1 MNHNY and CDR2 SVGAGI (reference sequence). This CDR3 region has 14 residues. In nucleotides, the CDR3 is TGTGCCAGCAGCGCGGGGAAGAACACCGGGGAGCTGTTTTTT. This sequence encodes CASSAGKNTGELFF.

CDR3 nucleotide sequence: TGTGCCAGCAGCGTCGAACTGACCGGGACTAGCGGGGGACAAGAGACCCAGTACTTC. Its protein product is CASSVELTGTSGGQETQYF. This chain joins TRBV9 and TRBJ2-5, with 14 bases fitting TRBD2. The V gene's germline CDR1 is SGDLS and CDR2 YYNGEE. The CDR3 contains 19 residues. J was trimmed by 2 bases and V by 2 bases; bases with no gene match: 11.

This clone was seen a few times. The chain joins TRBV18 to TRBJ2-4, with 10 positions matching TRBD1. V lost 2 bases to trimming and J lost 2 bases; unmatched junction nucleotides: 9. CDR3 size: 18 residues. Germline values: CDR1 KGHSH, CDR2 LQKENI. CDR3 in amino acids: CASSPGGTGVRPKNIQYF. DNA of the CDR3: TGTGCCAGCTCACCAGGGGGGACAGGGGTTCGGCCCAAAAACATTCAGTACTTC. The whole variable domain, remainder taken from reference TRBV18 and TRBJ2-4, is NAGVMQNPRHLVRRRGQEARLRCSPMKGHSHVYWYRQLPEEGLKFMVYLQKENIIDESGMPKERFSAEFPKEGPSILRIQQVVRGDSAAYFCASSPGGTGVRPKNIQYFGAGTRLSVL.

V is TRBV5-1 and J is TRBJ2-7, with D maybe TRBD1 (6 bases). The V and J ends lost 5 bases and 4 bases respectively, with 10 bases between them. Germline V gives CDR1 SGHRS, CDR2 YFSETQ. The CDR3 is 12 residues long. The CDR3 loop reads CASRDSFYEQYF. The CDR3 DNA reads as TGCGCCAGCAGGGACAGCTTTTACGAGCAGTACTTC.

The CDR3 protein is CASGLVTRGVLTF. CDR3 in DNA: TGTGCTAGTGGTTTGGTAACCCGAGGGGTCCTGACTTTC. The V and J genes are TRBV12-5 and TRBJ2-6; tentatively, D is TRBD2 (5 bases). The germline CDR1 and CDR2 sequences are LGHNT and FRNRAP. Between the trimmed V and J ends, which lost 0 bases and 13 bases, there was a span of 10 bases. The CDR3 sequence is 13 residues long.

The V gene is TRBV18, the J gene TRBJ2-1; 12 bases map to TRBD2. Germline lookup yields CDR1 KGHSH and CDR2 LQKENI. V lost 1 base to trimming and J lost 5 bases; unmatched junction nucleotides: 6. The length of the CDR3 is 17 residues. CDR3 amino acids: CASSPRAWTSGDNEQFF. The CDR3 DNA follows: TGTGCCAGCTCACCACGCGCCTGGACTAGCGGGGACAATGAGCAGTTCTTC.

This clone was observed once. This chain connects TRBV28 to TRBJ1-6; 7 bases line up with TRBD1. Trimming took 6 bases from V and 5 from J; bases not matched to a gene: 7. Germline V gene lookup returns CDR1 MDHEN and CDR2 SYDVKM. CDR3 size: 15 residues. Here the CDR3 reads CASRGGQLHNSPLHF. CDR3 DNA: TGTGCCAGCAGGGGGGGACAGCTCCATAATTCACCCCTCCACTTT.

The chain combines TRBV5-1 with TRBJ1-1; the D is unclear. The CDR3 has 13 amino acids. CDR1 SGHRS and CDR2 YFSETQ come from the germline V gene. V was pared by 0 bases and J by 7 bases, with 10 bases between. The CDR3 protein is CASSLVGRFEAFF. In DNA form, the CDR3 reads TGCGCCAGCAGCTTGGTTGGGAGGTTTGAAGCTTTCTTT.

The chain employs TRBV7-2 and TRBJ1-1; tentative D call: TRBD1 (6 bases). The germline V gene has CDR1 SGHTA and CDR2 FQGNSA. The CDR3 totals 15 residues. V lost 5 bases, J lost 4 bases, and 17 bases lay in between. For the CDR3, the DNA is TGTGCCAGCAGCCCGGGTGGGGGCGGATCCACTGAAGCTTTCTTT. The encoded protein is CASSPGGGGSTEAFF.

The chain couples TRBV19 to TRBJ2-3, with D possibly being TRBD2 (7 bases). The CDR3 spans 16 residues. Germline V gene sequence: CDR1 LNHDA, CDR2 SQIVND (reference sequence). Deletions cut 2 bases from V and 3 bases from J, with 15 bases between. CDR3 nucleotides: TGTGCCAGTAGTATAAGTGTTCGGGGGGCGACAGATACGCAGTATTTT. Encoded protein: CASSISVRGATDTQYF.

V usage is TRBV19 and J usage is TRBJ1-2; 7 bases match TRBD1. With V trimmed by 7 bases and J by 7 bases, 9 bases remained unmatched. Germline lookup yields CDR1 LNHDA and CDR2 SQIVND (reference sequence). The CDR3 consists of 13 residues. CDR3 amino acids: CASTRPPGGGYTF. In DNA, the CDR3 is TGTGCCAGTACCAGACCCCCAGGGGGTGGCTACACCTTC. The whole variable domain, remainder taken from reference TRBV19 and TRBJ1-2, is DGGITQSPKYLFRKEGQNVTLSCEQNLNHDAMYWYRQDPGQGLRLIYYSQIVNDFQKGDIAEGYSVSREKKESFPLTVTSAQKNPTAFYLCASTRPPGGGYTFGSGTRLTVV.

The gene calls are TRBV7-2 and TRBJ1-6, with D perhaps matching TRBD1 (6 bases). The CDR3 has 14 residues. CDR1 is SGHTA and CDR2 is FQGNSA in the germline V gene. V shed 7 bases and J shed 6 bases, with 13 bases lying between them. The CDR3 protein is CASTLCRGNSPLHF. CDR3 DNA: TGTGCCAGCACCCTGTGCAGGGGTAATTCACCCCTCCACTTT.

The CDR3 loop reads CASKPYSGTTEAFF. DNA for the CDR3: TGTGCCAGCAAACCCTATTCCGGGACAACCGAAGCTTTCTTT. V gene TRBV11-2 combines with J gene TRBJ1-1, with D tentatively TRBD1 (6 bases). Germline V gives CDR1 SGHAT, CDR2 FQNNGV. This CDR3 has 14 residues. Trimming left V 7 bases short and J 8 bases short, with 20 bases between.

This rearrangement joins TRBV19 to TRBJ1-2, with D tentatively TRBD1 (5 bases). Germline V gene sequence: CDR1 LNHDA, CDR2 SQIVND (reference sequence). V lost 7 bases, J lost 7 bases, and 16 bases lay in between. CDR3 length: 13 amino acids. The CDR3 is CASNNAGRPGYTF. CDR3 in DNA: TGTGCCAGTAACAACGCGGGACGCCCTGGCTACACCTTC.

This clone was picked up one time. The rearrangement links TRBV6-1 to TRBJ2-1, with D maybe TRBD1 (6 bases). Deletions cut 6 bases from V and 9 bases from J, with 18 bases between. CDR1 is MNHNS, CDR2 SASEGT, per germline. The length of the CDR3 is 14 residues. CDR3 sequence reads: CASRGGQISGEQFF. DNA of the CDR3: TGTGCCAGCAGAGGGGGACAAATCTCGGGTGAGCAGTTCTTC.

The chain recombines TRBV4-2 with TRBJ2-7; D might be TRBD2 (6 bases). The V end lost 4 bases, the J end lost 1 base, and 11 bases lay between the germline ends. The CDR3 loop spans 14 amino acids. Germline assignment: CDR1 LGHNA and CDR2 YNFKEQ. The CDR3: CASSPSGGSYEQYF. The CDR3 nucleotides are TGTGCCAGCAGCCCCAGCGGAGGGTCCTACGAGCAGTACTTC.